This TCR beta chain derives from a study of beta chain features in type 1 diabetes. The CDR3 consists of 12 residues. V lost 4 bases and J lost 5; bases outside the gene matches: 4. Germline lookup yields CDR1 SQVTM and CDR2 ANQGSEA. On this clone: Its target is unknown.

The study reverse transcribed the entire isolated RNA, so it sequenced expressed TCRB transcripts. Sequencing used immunoSEQ multiplex PCR; TCRdb keeps in-frame clones, though not all of them. The table has more than 120,000 clones, about 13% seen once; the top ten hold around 1.2%. General study results and limits: In every one of the four CD4+ subsets, TCRB CDR3s were moderately but significantly shorter in Type 1 diabetes patients. A possible short-template PCR bias applies equally to patients and controls.

The sequence was collected from a man between 18 and 35 years old with type 1 diabetes. Material: central memory CD4+ T cells from blood. The chain is built from TRBV29-1 and TRBJ1-2; 7 bases are a match to TRBD1. As DNA, the CDR3 is TGCAGCGTTGCTACAGGGGTGTATGGCTACACCTTC. Translating it yields CSVATGVYGYTF. The full variable domain, rest sourced from reference TRBV29-1 and TRBJ1-2, is SAVISQKPSRDICQRGTSLTIQCQVDSQVTMMFWYRQQPGQSLTLIATANQGSEATYESGFVIDKFPISRPNLTFSTLTVSNMSPEDSSIYLCSVATGVYGYTFGSGTRLTVV.